This TCR beta chain was found in a study of blood T cell repertoires in COVID-19. V was trimmed by 9 bases and J by 2 bases, leaving 11 bases between them. Germline V gives CDR1 SNHLY, CDR2 FYNNEI. The CDR3 loop spans 13 amino acids. The method was immunoSEQ multiplex PCR; TCRdb's version includes in-frame clones alone and lacks a portion of them. The sample yields about 230,000 clones, less than 85% seen once. Sequencing was performed on peripheral blood. The TCR originated in a woman in her 70s with active or convalescent COVID-19. The rearrangement joins TRBV2 to TRBJ2-1, with TRBD1 as a possible D gene (5 bases). The CDR3: CASQGGTYNEQFF. As DNA, the CDR3 is TGTGCCAGTCAGGGTGGGACCTACAATGAGCAGTTCTTC. Filled out from reference TRBV2 and TRBJ2-1, the complete variable domain reads EPEVTQTPSHQVTQMGQEVILRCVPISNHLYFYWYRQILGQKVEFLVSFYNNEISEKSEIFDDQFSVERPDGSNFTLKIRSTKLEDSAMYFCASQGGTYNEQFFGPGTRLTVL.